The clone carrying this TCR beta chain was counted a single time. As yet, its antigen is unknown. Data came from immunoSEQ multiplex PCR; TCRdb stores just in-frame clones and leaves some out. The data show several thousand clones, 73% seen once. This entry belongs to a study of OX40 agonist ivuxolimab in advanced cancers. As for the study in general: Enrollees could have had prior anti-PD-1, anti-PD-L1 or anti-CTLA-4 therapy, which approximately 40% had received.

Looked up from germline, CDR1 is SEHNR and CDR2 is FQNEAQ (reference sequence). V gave up 1 base and J gave up 0 bases; unmatched junction bases: 2. This CDR3 is built from 16 residues. Study-wide points: Some nonresponders additionally presented with little normalized T-cell clonal expansion.

The chain employs TRBV7-9 and TRBJ2-5; TRBD2 aligns across 10 bases. The source was CD4+ or CD8+ T cells sorted from blood, collected in a trial of the OX40 agonist ivuxolimab. This receptor was obtained from an adult with an advanced solid tumor such as melanoma, head and neck, liver or kidney cancer. Here the CDR3 reads CASSLVLAGDQETQYF. The CDR3 DNA reads as TGTGCCAGCAGCTTAGTTCTAGCGGGGGACCAAGAGACCCAGTACTTC.